This T cell receptor beta chain was captured by sequencing in a study of blood T cell repertoires in COVID-19. On the study more broadly: Researchers got acute and convalescent COVID-19 samples from the United States, Italy and Spain. In each case, the material was cDNA or gDNA derived from T cells, B-cell-depleted T cells, or PBMCs.

As handled by the study authors: Amplified reference gene primers provided the basis for estimating nucleated cell counts. The data were produced by immunoSEQ multiplex PCR, yet TCRdb's version contains in-frame clones alone and is incomplete. That table furnishes V, J and clone size, whereas the DNA furnished D and trimming. This sample has under 250,000 clones, with roughly 90% found just once. The TCR originated in a man aged 55 to 69 with acute or convalescent COVID-19. The sample taken for sequencing was peripheral blood.

CDR3 in DNA: TGTGCCAGCAGTGTTCTATCTGGGGCCAACGTCCTGACTTTC. Translated, it gives CASSVLSGANVLTF. The chain uses TRBV2 and TRBJ2-6; D is undetermined. Trimming removed 4 bases from V and 1 base from J, with 5 bases in between. Germline CDR1 and CDR2: SNHLY and FYNNEI. The CDR3 is made up of 14 amino acids.